This record concerns one T cell receptor (beta chain) sequence. The data stem from a study of blood T cell repertoires in COVID-19. Study summary: Samples came from the United States, Italy and Spain, spanning acute and convalescent COVID-19. From T cells, B-cell-depleted T cells, or PBMCs came the material, which was cDNA or gDNA.

Authors' methods: Nucleated cell number was recorded as an estimate derived from reference gene primer amplification. TCRdb keeps only in-frame clones here, not all; method: immunoSEQ multiplex PCR. V and J calls and clone size are copied from that table; D and trimming were computed from the DNA. The sample yields about 230,000 clones, 83% seen once. Trimming removed 7 bases at V and 0 bases at J, with 16 bases between. The germline V gene has CDR1 GTSNPN and CDR2 SVGIG (reference sequence). The CDR3 loop spans 14 amino acids. This sequence was found in a woman between 50 and 59 years old with acute or convalescent COVID-19. The V and J genes are TRBV30 and TRBJ2-7; D gene uncertain. The sample consisted of peripheral blood. Here the CDR3 reads CASITPGSSYEQYF. The CDR3 nucleotides are TGTGCCTCGATAACTCCGGGTTCCTCCTACGAGCAGTACTTC.